This T cell receptor beta chain was recovered during a study of CD8 T cells in ankylosing spondylitis. Points from the study as a whole: Disease-linked clones were CD8+ and relatively rare in peripheral blood. A motif of under 10 highly homologous TCR beta variants was seen as apparently characteristic of ankylosing spondylitis blood. Earlier studies detected some motif variants in reactive arthritis synovial fluid and blood. Matched ankylosing spondylitis synovial fluid reportedly contained a significantly enriched population of disease-linked clones.

Quantitative barcoded 5'-RACE was used to prepare TCR beta libraries. From the 5' RACE reads, TCRdb called clonotypes with MiXCR, one entry per CDR3 protein. The table shows 500,000 to 550,000 distinct CDR3 sequences, with about 13% occurring only once. V was pared by 4 bases and J by 6 bases, with 8 bases of the junction left unmatched. The CDR3 runs 15 residues. Looked up from germline, CDR1 is DFQATT and CDR2 is SNEGSKA (reference sequence). Comment on this clonotype: The antigen is unknown.

The receptor comes from a male donor with ankylosing spondylitis. Material: blood, either unsorted or a sorted T cell fraction (not recorded which). The chain combines TRBV20-1 with TRBJ2-1, with 11 bases that match TRBD2. The CDR3 reads CSAITSGRTSNEQFF. In DNA form, the CDR3 reads TGCAGTGCTATCACTAGCGGGAGAACGAGCAATGAGCAGTTCTTC.